These 8 T cell receptor beta chains share one sample of origin, sequenced in a study of T-cell memory formation after mild COVID-19. TCRdb used MiXCR to reprocess the 5' RACE reads, holding one entry per CDR3 protein. The sample yields 250,000 to 350,000 distinct CDR3 sequences, under 20% seen once. The sequencing input was PBMCs or a T cell subset sorted from them (not recorded which). The receptors originated from a man between 18 and 35 years old who had mild COVID-19 (a few samples of this study predate the infection). Cell type and time point are not known.

This chain uses TRBV12-3 or TRBV12-4 with TRBJ2-5; no clear D. V was trimmed by 1 base and J by 7 bases, leaving 4 bases between them. This CDR3 has 11 residues. DNA for the CDR3: TGTGCCAGCAGTTTAGAGGGGACCCAGTACTTC. Amino acids: CASSLEGTQYF.

The sample holds a few counts of this clonotype. The rearrangement uses TRBV7-9 and TRBJ2-1; D uncertain. The CDR3 covers 15 residues. V lost 3 bases and J 9 bases, leaving 18 bases between the germline ends. CDR1 is SEHNR and CDR2 is FQNEAQ in the germline V gene (reference sequence). CDR3 coding DNA: TGTGCCAGCAGCTTGGGCCCCCCTCCCCGCGGTGAGCAGTTCTTC. Residues: CASSLGPPPRGEQFF. The full variable domain, completed using reference TRBV7-9 and TRBJ2-1, is DTGVSQNPRHKITKRGQNVTFRCDPISEHNRLYWYRQTLGQGPEFLTYFQNEAQLEKSRLLSDRFSAERPKGSFSTLEIQRTEQGDSAMYLCASSLGPPPRGEQFFGPGTRLTVL.

The chain combines TRBV7-6 with TRBJ1-2; perhaps TRBD1 as D (6 bases). The CDR3 covers 14 residues. Germline CDR1 is SGHVS and CDR2 is FNYEAQ. Trimming removed 5 bases at V and 4 bases at J, with 14 bases between. The chain's CDR3 is CASSPYGTPYGYTF. As DNA, the CDR3 is TGTGCCAGCAGCCCTTACGGGACACCCTATGGCTACACCTTC.

This sequence joins TRBV5-1 and TRBJ2-2; D uncertain. CDR1 SGHRS and CDR2 YFSETQ come from the germline V gene. The CDR3 extends over 13 amino acids. V was cut by 4 bases and J by 7 bases, with 11 bases left in between. CDR3 sequence: CASSTGPVGELFF. The CDR3 bases are TGCGCCAGCAGCACCGGTCCCGTCGGGGAGCTGTTTTTT.

On this clonotype: Possible read error: a much larger clone is one base away. The chain recombines TRBV7-2 with TRBJ2-3; unclear D gene. Trimming stripped 2 bases from V and 4 bases from J, with 4 bases between. Germline assignment: CDR1 SGHTA and CDR2 FQGNSA. CDR3 length: 12 amino acids. In DNA form, the CDR3 reads TGTGCCAGCAGCTTATGGCCAGATACGCAGTATTTT. Amino acid sequence: CASSLWPDTQYF.

The chain links TRBV7-9 to TRBJ2-3; 9 bases are shared with TRBD1. CDR3 length: 15 residues. Germline values: CDR1 SEHNR, CDR2 FQNEAQ (reference sequence). After removal of 1 base from V and 4 bases from J, the junction contained 3 bases not matched to a gene. The CDR3 nucleotides read TGTGCCAGCAGCTTAGGGGACAGGGAACCAGATACGCAGTATTTT. Its translation is CASSLGDREPDTQYF.

V is TRBV21-1 and J is TRBJ1-1; whether TRBD1, the table's D call, matches the DNA was not checked. TRBV21-1 is noted as a pseudogene. This CDR3 has 15 residues. CDR3 sequence: CASSKAPGQGPEAFF. Here the CDR3 DNA reads TGTGCCAGCAGCAAAGCCCCGGGACAGGGACCCGAAGCTTTCTTT.

The chain combines TRBV6-5 with TRBJ2-5; 7 bases align to TRBD1. Germline assignment: CDR1 MNHEY and CDR2 SVGAGI. The CDR3 spans 17 residues. J lost 6 bases, V lost 0 bases, and 13 bases had no gene match. The CDR3: CASSYSIRRQGVKTQYF. The CDR3 DNA is TGTGCCAGCAGTTACTCGATCCGGAGGCAGGGGGTAAAGACCCAGTACTTC.